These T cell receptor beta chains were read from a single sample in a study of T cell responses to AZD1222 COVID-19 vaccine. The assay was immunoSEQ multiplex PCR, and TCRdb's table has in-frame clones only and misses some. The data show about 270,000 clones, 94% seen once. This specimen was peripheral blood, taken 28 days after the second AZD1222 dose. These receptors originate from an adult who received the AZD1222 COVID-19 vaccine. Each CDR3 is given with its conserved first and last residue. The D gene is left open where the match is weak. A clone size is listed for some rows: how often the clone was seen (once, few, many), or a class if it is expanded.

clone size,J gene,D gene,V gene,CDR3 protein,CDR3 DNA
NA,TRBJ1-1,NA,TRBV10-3,CAISDQTGSTEAFF,TGTGCCATCAGTGACCAAACAGGGAGCACTGAAGCTTTCTTT
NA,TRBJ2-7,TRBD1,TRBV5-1,CASSWTGISYEQYF,TGCGCCAGCAGCTGGACAGGTATATCCTACGAGCAGTACTTC
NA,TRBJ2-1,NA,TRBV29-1,CSVEAQGYAYNEQFF,TGCAGCGTTGAAGCGCAGGGGTACGCCTACAATGAGCAGTTCTTC
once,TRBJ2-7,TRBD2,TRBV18,CASSPPPSGIGEQYF,TGTGCCAGCTCACCACCGCCTAGCGGGATTGGCGAGCAGTACTTC
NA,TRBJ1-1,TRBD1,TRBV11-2,CASSFNRGRRDTEAFF,TGTGCCAGCAGCTTCAACAGGGGGCGCCGGGACACTGAAGCTTTCTTT
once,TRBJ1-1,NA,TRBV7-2,CASSLTGLENTEAFF,TGTGCCAGCAGCCTCACAGGGTTGGAGAACACTGAAGCTTTCTTT
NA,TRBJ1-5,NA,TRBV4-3,CASSQDPGQPQHF,TGCGCCAGCAGCCAAGATCCGGGTCAGCCCCAGCATTTT
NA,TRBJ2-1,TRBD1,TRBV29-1,CSVQGGTGHNEQFF,TGCAGCGTTCAAGGGGGGACAGGGCACAATGAGCAGTTCTTC
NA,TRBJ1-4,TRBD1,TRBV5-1,CASSANRGEIEKLFF,TGCGCCAGCAGCGCGAACAGGGGGGAAATAGAAAAACTGTTTTTT
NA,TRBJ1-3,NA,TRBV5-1,CASSSDPLASGNTIYF,TGCGCCAGCAGCTCGGATCCCTTGGCTTCTGGAAACACCATATATTTT
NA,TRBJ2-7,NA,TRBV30,CAWSRDSYEQYF,TGTGCCTGGAGTCGTGACAGCTACGAGCAGTACTTC
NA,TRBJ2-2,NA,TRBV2,CASTLNTGELFF,TGTGCCAGCACCCTCAACACCGGGGAGCTGTTTTTT
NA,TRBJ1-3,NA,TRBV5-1,CASSLAPLGSGNTIYF,TGCGCCAGCAGCTTGGCCCCCTTGGGCTCTGGAAACACCATATATTTT
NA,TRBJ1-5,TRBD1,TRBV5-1,CASSLAGGQPQHF,TGCGCCAGCAGCTTGGCAGGGGGCCAGCCCCAGCATTTT
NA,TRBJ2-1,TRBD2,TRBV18,CASSPLLAPALNEQFF,TGTGCCAGCTCACCACTACTAGCGCCAGCACTGAATGAGCAGTTCTTC
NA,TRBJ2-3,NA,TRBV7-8,CASSLARWFTDTQYF,TGTGCCAGCAGCTTAGCGAGGTGGTTCACAGATACGCAGTATTTT
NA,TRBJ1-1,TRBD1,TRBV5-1,CASSRGTGGAGTEAFF,TGCGCCAGCAGCCGTGGCACAGGGGGCGCGGGGACTGAAGCTTTCTTT
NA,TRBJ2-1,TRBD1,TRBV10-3,CATGQGVPNEQFF,TGTGCCACTGGACAGGGGGTTCCCAATGAGCAGTTCTTC
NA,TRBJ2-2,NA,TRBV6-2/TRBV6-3,CASSPTTDSLGELFF,TGTGCCAGCAGTCCGACCACGGACTCCCTAGGGGAGCTGTTTTTT
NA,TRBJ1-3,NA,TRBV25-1,CASRDSRTGNTIYF,TGTGCCAGCAGGGACAGCCGAACTGGAAACACCATATATTTT
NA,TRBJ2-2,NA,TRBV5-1,CASSLEYTGELFF,TGCGCCAGCAGCTTGGAGTACACCGGGGAGCTGTTTTTT
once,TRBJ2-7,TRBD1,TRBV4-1,CASSPGQGGYEQYF,TGCGCCAGCAGCCCGGGACAGGGGGGCTACGAGCAGTACTTC
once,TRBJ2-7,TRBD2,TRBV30,CASGTTGPYEQYF,TGTGCCTCTGGGACTACGGGCCCCTACGAGCAGTACTTC
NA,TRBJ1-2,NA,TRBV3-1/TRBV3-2,CASSLTTGGYTF,TGTGCCAGCAGCCTTACTACCGGGGGCTACACCTTC
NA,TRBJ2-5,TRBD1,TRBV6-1,CASSEATGGETQYF,TGTGCCAGCAGTGAAGCGACAGGGGGAGAGACCCAGTACTTC
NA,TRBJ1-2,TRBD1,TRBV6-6,CASSDRGNGYTF,TGTGCCAGCAGCGACAGGGGTAATGGCTACACCTTC
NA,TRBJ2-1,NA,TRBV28,CASSLSYNEQFF,TGTGCCAGCAGTTTATCATACAATGAGCAGTTCTTC
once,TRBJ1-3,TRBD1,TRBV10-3,CAISEGTGDGNTIYF,TGTGCCATCAGTGAGGGGACAGGGGACGGAAACACCATATATTTT
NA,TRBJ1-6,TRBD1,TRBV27,CASRGTGWNSPLHF,TGTGCCAGCAGGGGGACAGGGTGGAATTCACCCCTCCACTTT
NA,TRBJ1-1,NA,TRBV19,CASRISRGRYEAFF,TGTGCCAGTAGAATTTCCAGGGGCCGCTATGAAGCTTTCTTT
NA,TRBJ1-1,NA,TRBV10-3,CAISEEGLNTEAFF,TGTGCCATCAGTGAGGAGGGGTTGAACACTGAAGCTTTCTTT
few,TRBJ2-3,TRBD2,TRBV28,CASSVIPLIGLAGGGTPDTQYF,TGTGCCAGCAGCGTAATACCCCTTATAGGGCTAGCGGGGGGAGGGACCCCAGATACGCAGTATTTT
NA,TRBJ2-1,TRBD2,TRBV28,CASSSPSGSSNEQFF,TGTGCCAGCAGTTCCCCTAGCGGGAGTAGCAATGAGCAGTTCTTC
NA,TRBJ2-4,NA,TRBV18,CASSPPGTRTLAKNIQYF,TGTGCCAGCTCACCACCGGGGACCCGAACCCTAGCCAAAAACATTCAGTACTTC
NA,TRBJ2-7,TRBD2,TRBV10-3,CAISEIAGGPGEQYF,TGTGCCATCAGTGAGATAGCGGGAGGGCCTGGAGAGCAGTACTTC
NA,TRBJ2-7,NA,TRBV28,CASRDGGRLGEQYF,TGTGCCAGCAGGGACGGTGGGAGGCTGGGAGAGCAGTACTTC
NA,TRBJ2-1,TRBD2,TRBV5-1,CASSNGLDLREQFF,TGCGCCAGCAGCAACGGACTAGACCTTAGGGAGCAGTTCTTC
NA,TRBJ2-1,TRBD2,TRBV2,CASSPWRGSSYNEQFF,TGTGCCAGCAGTCCCTGGCGGGGGAGCTCCTACAATGAGCAGTTCTTC
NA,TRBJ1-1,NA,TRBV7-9,CASSLGGVSTEAFF,TGTGCCAGCAGCTTAGGGGGAGTGAGCACTGAAGCTTTCTTT
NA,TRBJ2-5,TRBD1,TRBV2,CASSARWTGVETQYF,TGTGCCAGCAGTGCACGTTGGACAGGGGTAGAGACCCAGTACTTC
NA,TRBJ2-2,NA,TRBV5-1,CASSLLGADTGELFF,TGCGCCAGCAGCTTGCTAGGCGCGGACACCGGGGAGCTGTTTTTT
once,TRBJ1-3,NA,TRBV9,CASSVGGDRSGNTIYF,TGTGCCAGCAGCGTAGGGGGGGACCGCTCTGGAAACACCATATATTTT
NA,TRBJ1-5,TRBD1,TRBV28,CASRGQGSNQPQHF,TGTGCCAGCAGGGGACAGGGTTCGAATCAGCCCCAGCATTTT
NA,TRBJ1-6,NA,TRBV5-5,CASSLWDNPYNSPLHF,TGTGCCAGCAGCTTATGGGACAACCCCTATAATTCACCCCTCCACTTT
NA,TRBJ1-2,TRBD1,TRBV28,CASRPTPGGAYGYTF,TGTGCCAGCAGGCCAACTCCAGGGGGGGCCTATGGCTACACCTTC
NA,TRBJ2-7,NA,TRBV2,CASSAAGRTYEQYF,TGTGCCAGCAGTGCCGCGGGGCGAACCTACGAGCAGTACTTC
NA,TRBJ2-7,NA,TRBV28,CASSYLPAGAEQYF,TGTGCCAGCAGTTACCTTCCGGCGGGGGCCGAGCAGTACTTC
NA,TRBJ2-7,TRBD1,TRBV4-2,CASSLTGTGDYEQYF,TGTGCCAGCAGCCTTACCGGGACAGGGGACTACGAGCAGTACTTC
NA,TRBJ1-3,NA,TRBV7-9,CASSGLGQGSSGNTIYF,TGTGCCAGCAGCGGACTGGGTCAGGGCAGCTCTGGAAACACCATATATTTT
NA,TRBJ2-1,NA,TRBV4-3,CASSLARLSSYNEQFF,TGCGCCAGCAGTTTGGCCCGACTGAGCTCCTACAATGAGCAGTTCTTC
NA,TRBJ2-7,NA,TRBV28,CASSLLSGVDSTYEQYF,TGTGCCAGCAGTTTATTGTCAGGTGTTGATTCCACGTACGAGCAGTACTTC
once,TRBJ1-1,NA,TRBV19,CASSMVQKNTEAFF,TGTGCCAGTAGTATGGTCCAGAAGAACACTGAAGCTTTCTTT
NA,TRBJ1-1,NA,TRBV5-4,CASRRTGGGEAFF,TGTGCCAGCAGAAGGACGGGAGGTGGTGAAGCTTTCTTT
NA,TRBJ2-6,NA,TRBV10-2,CASSGVSGANVLTF,TGCGCCAGCAGTGGGGTCTCTGGGGCCAACGTCCTGACTTTC
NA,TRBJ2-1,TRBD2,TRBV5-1,CASSYERGANDEQFF,TGCGCCAGCAGTTACGAGCGGGGGGCTAACGATGAGCAGTTCTTC
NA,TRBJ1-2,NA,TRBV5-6,CASSFVRQVSNYGYTF,TGTGCCAGCAGCTTTGTGAGACAGGTGTCTAACTATGGCTACACCTTC
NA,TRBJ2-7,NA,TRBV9,CASSVSAGAYEQYF,TGTGCCAGCAGCGTAAGCGCCGGAGCCTACGAGCAGTACTTC
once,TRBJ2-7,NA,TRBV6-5,CASSYSEGPEQYF,TGTGCCAGCAGTTACTCAGAGGGCCCGGAGCAGTACTTC
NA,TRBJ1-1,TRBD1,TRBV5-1,CASSWRDRGDTEAFF,TGCGCCAGCAGCTGGAGGGACAGGGGTGACACTGAAGCTTTCTTT